These 6 T cell receptor beta chains came from one sample sequenced in a study of T cell repertoires in cytomegalovirus infection. TCRdb used MiXCR to reprocess the reads, holding one entry per CDR3 protein. The table lists 300,000 to 450,000 distinct CDR3 sequences, roughly 20% of them singletons. The sequencing sample was made of PBMCs. The receptors were gathered from a human donor in good health (CMV status not recorded). Some clones in this sample may be carry-over from other donors' samples.

This clonotype was seen ten or more times. V usage is TRBV7-2 and J usage is TRBJ2-1; possible D gene TRBD1, 6 bases. This CDR3 is built from 15 residues. Germline CDR1 reads SGHTA; CDR2 reads FQGNSA. Deletions cut 4 bases from V and 0 bases from J, with 10 bases between. As DNA, the CDR3 is TGTGCCAGCAGCTACAGGGAAAGCTCCTACAATGAGCAGTTCTTC. Residues: CASSYRESSYNEQFF.

Ten or more counts support this clonotype. The J gene is TRBJ2-5, the V gene TRBV7-6, with 8 nucleotides matching TRBD2. CDR3 length: 14 residues. V shed 5 bases and J 5 bases; nucleotides not matched to a gene: 7. CDR1 SGHVS and CDR2 FNYEAQ come from the germline V gene. The CDR3 loop is CASSRAAGDETQYF. The DNA for the CDR3 is TGTGCCAGCAGCCGGGCAGCGGGGGATGAGACCCAGTACTTC.

The V call is TRBV7-6, the J call TRBJ2-2; D uncertain. The CDR3 runs to 15 residues. Germline CDR1 reads SGHVS; CDR2 reads FNYEAQ. Deletions cut 2 bases from V and 4 bases from J, with 11 bases between. CDR3 in amino acids: CASSLLHVATGELFF. CDR3 nucleotides: TGTGCCAGCAGCTTACTTCACGTGGCCACCGGGGAGCTGTTTTTT.

The chain links TRBV19 to TRBJ2-7; D is possibly TRBD2 (6 bases). Germline loops: CDR1 LNHDA, CDR2 SQIVND (reference sequence). The CDR3 sequence is 15 residues long. With 6 bases removed from V and 2 bases from J, the gap between germline ends came to 17 bases. The CDR3 reads CASSPAPQRAYEQYF. The CDR3 DNA follows: TGTGCCAGTAGCCCCGCCCCCCAGCGGGCCTACGAGCAGTACTTC.

This clonotype was seen many times. The chain recombines TRBV7-2 with TRBJ1-3; no clear D gene. The CDR3 is 17 amino acids. V shed 1 base and J shed 0 bases, with 13 bases lying between them. CDR1 is SGHTA, CDR2 FQGNSA, per germline. The CDR3: CASSLVPRPSSGNTIYF. CDR3 DNA: TGTGCCAGCAGCTTAGTACCCCGACCGAGCTCTGGAAACACCATATATTTT.

This clonotype appeared a few times. The gene calls are TRBV12-5 and TRBJ2-2; 7 bases match TRBD1. The V segment lost 2 bases and the J segment 7 bases; nucleotides outside the gene matches: 4. Germline V lookup: CDR1 LGHNT, CDR2 FRNRAP. The CDR3 has 14 residues. The CDR3 sequence: CASGLSGGDGELFF. The DNA of the CDR3 is TGTGCTAGTGGTTTGTCAGGGGGTGACGGGGAGCTGTTTTTT. Variable domain in full (rest from reference TRBV12-5 and TRBJ2-2): DARVTQTPRHKVTEMGQEVTMRCQPILGHNTVFWYRQTMMQGLELLAYFRNRAPLDDSGMPKDRFSAEMPDATLATLKIQPSEPRDSAVYFCASGLSGGDGELFFGEGSRLTVL.